This entry concerns a single TCR beta chain. The antigen remains undetermined. The record originates from a study of shared clonotypes between healthy human individuals. Every donor, a Caucasian adult, lived in Nashville, Tennessee. Broader study findings: Read depth was anticipated to influence clonotype sharing among donors.

Libraries were prepared by immunoSEQ multiplex PCR; TCRdb keeps only in-frame clonotypes and omits some of them. Of about 520,000 clones detected, more than 95% appear once; the ten largest clones hold nearly 0.065%. The CDR3 has 15 amino acids. Germline lookup yields CDR1 LNHDA and CDR2 SQIVND (reference sequence). Trimming pared 8 bases from V and 6 bases from J, leaving 20 bases between. Sequencing input: naive CD4+ T cells sorted from blood. Subset defined: CD45RA+ positively selected. The clonotype comes from a woman aged 25 to 39 in good health. This chain connects TRBV19 to TRBJ2-1; maybe TRBD1 (5 bases). The CDR3 nucleotides read TGTGCCAGTTCCAACCCAGGGATCGGAACCAATGAGCAGTTCTTC. Protein product: CASSNPGIGTNEQFF.